These T cell receptor beta chains were read from a single sample in a study of blood T cells in healthy people across ages. TCRdb re-called the 5' RACE reads with MiXCR, one entry per CDR3 protein. The sample shows about 1.6 million distinct CDR3 sequences, roughly 30% of them seen only once. The sequenced sample consisted of blood. These receptors all stem from a woman under 40 in good health. The CDR3 runs from the conserved cysteine through the conserved F or W. Each record gives: D gene, V gene, J gene, clone size, CDR3 protein, CDR3 DNA. The D gene is left open where the match is weak. Clone size is shown for a subset of rows, as once, few, many or a class of expanded clone.

D gene: NA; V gene: TRBV27; J gene: TRBJ2-6; clone size: NA; CDR3 protein: CASSLHNRIRPSSGANVLTF; CDR3 DNA: TGTGCCAGCAGTCTACATAATAGGATCCGCCCCTCGTCTGGGGCCAACGTCCTGACTTTC
D gene: NA; V gene: TRBV3-1; J gene: TRBJ2-7; clone size: NA; CDR3 protein: CASSPRRSGNDEQYF; CDR3 DNA: TGTGCCAGCAGTCCAAGAAGATCAGGAAACGACGAGCAGTACTTC
D gene: NA; V gene: TRBV5-1; J gene: TRBJ2-5; clone size: NA; CDR3 protein: CASSLERVGQETQYF; CDR3 DNA: TGCGCCAGCAGCTTGGAACGGGTCGGGCAAGAGACCCAGTACTTC
D gene: TRBD1; V gene: TRBV6-2/TRBV6-3; J gene: TRBJ2-7; clone size: once; CDR3 protein: CASSLTSVLRQGKDYEQYF; CDR3 DNA: TGTGCCAGCAGTTTAACGTCTGTATTAAGACAGGGGAAGGACTACGAGCAGTACTTC
D gene: NA; V gene: TRBV20-1; J gene: TRBJ2-1; clone size: NA; CDR3 protein: CSARDSRLGSYNEQFF; CDR3 DNA: TGCAGTGCTAGAGATTCGAGACTGGGATCCTACAATGAGCAGTTCTTC
D gene: TRBD2; V gene: TRBV5-1; J gene: TRBJ2-7; clone size: NA; CDR3 protein: CASSLGPGLAGDEQYF; CDR3 DNA: TGCGCCAGCAGCTTGGGACCGGGACTAGCGGGCGACGAGCAGTACTTC
D gene: TRBD2; V gene: TRBV20-1; J gene: TRBJ2-1; clone size: few; CDR3 protein: CSASAGTSRPEQFF; CDR3 DNA: TGCAGTGCAAGCGCCGGGACTAGCCGCCCCGAGCAGTTCTTC
D gene: TRBD2; V gene: TRBV20-1; J gene: TRBJ2-1; clone size: NA; CDR3 protein: CSAAGGPYEQFF; CDR3 DNA: TGCAGTGCAGCGGGAGGGCCCTATGAGCAGTTCTTC
D gene: NA; V gene: TRBV29-1; J gene: TRBJ2-5; clone size: many; CDR3 protein: CSVKSWDGGETQYF; CDR3 DNA: TGCAGCGTTAAATCATGGGACGGTGGAGAGACCCAGTACTTC
D gene: TRBD1; V gene: TRBV3-1; J gene: TRBJ2-7; clone size: few; CDR3 protein: CASSQPGGIADPSEQYF; CDR3 DNA: TGTGCCAGCAGCCAGCCAGGGGGTATAGCTGATCCGAGCGAGCAGTACTTC
D gene: TRBD2; V gene: TRBV27; J gene: TRBJ2-3; clone size: few; CDR3 protein: CASSPSGLARLTDTQYF; CDR3 DNA: TGTGCCAGCAGCCCATCCGGACTAGCGAGACTCACAGATACGCAGTATTTT
D gene: NA; V gene: TRBV5-1; J gene: TRBJ2-7; clone size: many; CDR3 protein: CASSLRGDPANEQYF; CDR3 DNA: TGCGCCAGCAGCTTGAGAGGGGACCCTGCTAACGAGCAGTACTTC
D gene: NA; V gene: TRBV3-1; J gene: TRBJ1-1; clone size: NA; CDR3 protein: CASSQGVVRNTEAFF; CDR3 DNA: TGTGCCAGCAGCCAAGGAGTAGTCAGGAACACTGAAGCTTTCTTT
D gene: NA; V gene: TRBV14; J gene: TRBJ2-7; clone size: many; CDR3 protein: CASSPLQVGYEQYF; CDR3 DNA: TGTGCCAGCAGCCCTCTACAGGTCGGCTACGAGCAGTACTTC
D gene: NA; V gene: TRBV15; J gene: TRBJ2-5; clone size: once; CDR3 protein: CATSKGWGAREETQYF; CDR3 DNA: TGTGCCACCAGCAAAGGGTGGGGGGCGCGCGAAGAGACCCAGTACTTC
D gene: TRBD2; V gene: TRBV28; J gene: TRBJ2-2; clone size: NA; CDR3 protein: CASSLWPRGVHTGELFF; CDR3 DNA: TGTGCCAGCAGTTTATGGCCGCGGGGGGTCCACACCGGGGAGCTGTTTTTT
D gene: TRBD1; V gene: TRBV28; J gene: TRBJ2-1; clone size: few; CDR3 protein: CASSLDRAYGEQFF; CDR3 DNA: TGTGCCAGCAGTCTAGACAGGGCGTATGGGGAGCAGTTCTTC
D gene: NA; V gene: TRBV20-1; J gene: TRBJ2-3; clone size: few; CDR3 protein: CRAFERISTDTQYF; CDR3 DNA: TGCAGGGCTTTTGAGCGTATAAGCACAGATACGCAGTATTTT
D gene: NA; V gene: TRBV20-1; J gene: TRBJ2-1; clone size: NA; CDR3 protein: CSARGFSKVPHNEQFF; CDR3 DNA: TGCAGTGCTAGAGGGTTTTCAAAAGTCCCCCACAATGAGCAGTTCTTC
D gene: TRBD1; V gene: TRBV20-1; J gene: TRBJ1-5; clone size: once; CDR3 protein: CSAGHGTGGNQPQHF; CDR3 DNA: TGCAGTGCTGGCCATGGGACAGGGGGCAATCAGCCCCAGCATTTT
D gene: NA; V gene: TRBV4-1; J gene: TRBJ1-1; clone size: NA; CDR3 protein: CASSQAALDRNTEAFF; CDR3 DNA: TGCGCCAGCAGCCAAGCTGCGTTAGACAGGAACACTGAAGCTTTCTTT
D gene: TRBD2; V gene: TRBV7-9; J gene: TRBJ2-5; clone size: many; CDR3 protein: CASSARTSGGAWETQYF; CDR3 DNA: TGTGCCAGCAGCGCCCGGACTAGCGGGGGGGCTTGGGAGACCCAGTACTTC
D gene: NA; V gene: TRBV20-1; J gene: TRBJ2-7; clone size: NA; CDR3 protein: CSAKRGYLSSYEQYF; CDR3 DNA: TGCAGTGCAAAACGTGGCTACTTAAGCTCCTACGAGCAGTACTTC
D gene: NA; V gene: TRBV7-2; J gene: TRBJ2-3; clone size: NA; CDR3 protein: CASSLMAGLRDTQYF; CDR3 DNA: TGTGCCAGCAGCTTAATGGCGGGTCTACGGGATACGCAGTATTTT
D gene: TRBD1; V gene: TRBV19; J gene: TRBJ2-5; clone size: NA; CDR3 protein: CASSYRDRGETQYF; CDR3 DNA: TGTGCCAGTAGTTACCGGGACAGGGGGGAGACCCAGTACTTC
D gene: NA; V gene: TRBV6-5; J gene: TRBJ1-6; clone size: NA; CDR3 protein: CASSYSRDGNNSPLHF; CDR3 DNA: TGTGCCAGCAGTTACTCCCGGGACGGGAATAATTCACCCCTCCACTTT
D gene: TRBD1; V gene: TRBV20-1; J gene: TRBJ1-5; clone size: few; CDR3 protein: CSTRDSGGGDQPQHF; CDR3 DNA: TGCAGTACTAGAGATTCAGGGGGAGGGGACCAGCCCCAGCATTTT
D gene: TRBD2; V gene: TRBV2; J gene: TRBJ2-3; clone size: NA; CDR3 protein: CASSLRLAGGGSTDTQYF; CDR3 DNA: TGTGCCAGCAGCCTGCGGCTAGCGGGGGGAGGGAGCACAGATACGCAGTATTTT
D gene: TRBD1; V gene: TRBV20-1; J gene: TRBJ1-5; clone size: NA; CDR3 protein: CSARDPEPRGQVNQPQHF; CDR3 DNA: TGCAGTGCTAGAGATCCGGAACCTCGAGGACAGGTCAATCAGCCCCAGCATTTT
D gene: NA; V gene: TRBV28; J gene: TRBJ1-1; clone size: NA; CDR3 protein: CASSGQFYTEAFF; CDR3 DNA: TGTGCCAGCAGTGGACAGTTTTACACTGAAGCTTTCTTT
D gene: NA; V gene: TRBV20-1; J gene: TRBJ2-1; clone size: NA; CDR3 protein: CSANPTPRYNEQFF; CDR3 DNA: TGCAGTGCTAACCCCACCCCGAGGTACAATGAGCAGTTCTTC
D gene: NA; V gene: TRBV7-8; J gene: TRBJ2-7; clone size: few; CDR3 protein: CASSLSDRFPSYF; CDR3 DNA: TGTGCCAGCAGCTTATCCGACAGGTTTCCGTCGTACTTC
D gene: NA; V gene: TRBV27; J gene: TRBJ2-7; clone size: few; CDR3 protein: CASSYGVTYEQYF; CDR3 DNA: TGTGCCAGCAGTTACGGGGTGACCTACGAGCAGTACTTC
D gene: NA; V gene: TRBV6-5; J gene: TRBJ1-2; clone size: NA; CDR3 protein: CASSYGQRNYGYTF; CDR3 DNA: TGTGCCAGCAGTTACGGCCAGAGAAACTATGGCTACACCTTC
D gene: TRBD1; V gene: TRBV7-9; J gene: TRBJ2-3; clone size: NA; CDR3 protein: CASSDRDRDPPTQYF; CDR3 DNA: TGTGCCAGCAGCGACCGGGACAGGGATCCTCCTACGCAGTATTTT
D gene: NA; V gene: TRBV20-1; J gene: TRBJ2-5; clone size: NA; CDR3 protein: CSAPRRPVGEEQYF; CDR3 DNA: TGCAGTGCTCCCAGACGCCCAGTGGGTGAGGAGCAGTACTTC
D gene: NA; V gene: TRBV20-1; J gene: TRBJ1-4; clone size: NA; CDR3 protein: CSALNEKLFF; CDR3 DNA: TGCAGTGCCTTGAATGAAAAACTGTTTTTT
D gene: TRBD2; V gene: TRBV10-3; J gene: TRBJ2-3; clone size: NA; CDR3 protein: CAISKRTSGGDDTQYF; CDR3 DNA: TGTGCCATCAGTAAAAGGACTAGCGGGGGGGACGATACGCAGTATTTT
D gene: NA; V gene: TRBV6-6; J gene: TRBJ2-1; clone size: few; CDR3 protein: CASSRRWEAGNEQFF; CDR3 DNA: TGTGCCAGCAGCCGCAGGTGGGAGGCTGGCAATGAGCAGTTCTTC
D gene: NA; V gene: TRBV3-1; J gene: TRBJ2-7; clone size: few; CDR3 protein: CASSQVVGTHSYEQYF; CDR3 DNA: TGTGCCAGCAGCCAAGTGGTTGGTACACACTCCTACGAGCAGTACTTC
D gene: NA; V gene: TRBV3-1; J gene: TRBJ2-3; clone size: NA; CDR3 protein: CASSQTGVRTDTQYF; CDR3 DNA: TGTGCCAGCAGCCAAACGGGAGTGAGGACAGATACGCAGTATTTT
D gene: TRBD1; V gene: TRBV9; J gene: TRBJ1-2; clone size: NA; CDR3 protein: CASSPGGAAFGYTF; CDR3 DNA: TGTGCCAGCAGCCCAGGGGGGGCCGCCTTCGGCTACACCTTC
D gene: NA; V gene: TRBV11-2; J gene: TRBJ2-6; clone size: NA; CDR3 protein: CASSSSRGSGANVLTF; CDR3 DNA: TGTGCCAGCAGCTCTTCACGGGGGTCTGGGGCCAACGTCCTGACTTTC
D gene: NA; V gene: TRBV15; J gene: TRBJ1-1; clone size: NA; CDR3 protein: CATAGMNTEAFF; CDR3 DNA: TGTGCCACGGCCGGAATGAACACTGAAGCTTTCTTT
D gene: NA; V gene: TRBV6-2/TRBV6-3; J gene: TRBJ2-7; clone size: NA; CDR3 protein: CANTTTAIEQYF; CDR3 DNA: TGTGCCAACACAACAACTGCTATTGAGCAGTACTTC
D gene: TRBD1; V gene: TRBV10-2; J gene: TRBJ2-5; clone size: NA; CDR3 protein: CASSEWTGTETQYF; CDR3 DNA: TGCGCCAGCAGTGAGTGGACAGGGACAGAGACCCAGTACTTC
D gene: NA; V gene: TRBV28; J gene: TRBJ1-5; clone size: NA; CDR3 protein: CANSFVEGRGYQPQHF; CDR3 DNA: TGTGCCAACAGTTTCGTCGAGGGTCGGGGCTATCAGCCCCAGCATTTT
D gene: NA; V gene: TRBV15; J gene: TRBJ2-1; clone size: NA; CDR3 protein: CATSRAPPGDADEQFF; CDR3 DNA: TGTGCCACCAGCAGAGCGCCCCCGGGAGACGCGGATGAGCAGTTCTTC